The next 7 T cell receptor beta chains were all read from a single sample in a study of identical twins. TCRdb fed the 5' RACE reads into MiXCR, producing one record per CDR3 protein. The data show 700,000 to 950,000 distinct CDR3 sequences, with around 12% seen just once and about 1.5% held by the top ten. These same records also appear under a second study, on yellow fever vaccine responses in identical twins.

The specimen was PBMCs. These receptors originate from a woman aged 18-29 years in good health.

The chain is built from TRBV9 and TRBJ2-2; possible D gene TRBD2, 6 bases. Germline-derived CDR1 and CDR2 are SGDLS and YYNGEE. The CDR3 sequence is 15 residues long. The V end was cut by 4 bases, the J end by 7 bases, with 17 bases between. CDR3 protein: CASSPVSGVGGELFF. CDR3 sequence (DNA): TGTGCCAGCAGCCCAGTATCGGGGGTCGGCGGGGAGCTGTTTTTT.

The V and J genes are TRBV29-1 and TRBJ2-1; 12 bases map to TRBD2. The CDR3 has 15 amino acids. CDR1 is SQVTM and CDR2 is ANQGSEA in the germline V gene. Trimming removed 2 bases from V and 12 bases from J; junction bases left unmatched: 11. The CDR3 nucleotides read TGCAGCGTTGAACGGAGACTAGCGGGAGAACAGGGGCAGTTCTTC. It is translated as CSVERRLAGEQGQFF.

The chain uses TRBV7-8 and TRBJ1-6, with D possibly TRBD1 on 5 matching bases. Germline V gene lookup returns CDR1 SGHVS and CDR2 FQNEAQ. The ends were cut back, 1 base at V and 5 bases at J, with 12 bases in the middle. The length of the CDR3 is 16 residues. CDR3 in amino acids: CASSLERGRDNSPLHF. The CDR3 bases are TGTGCCAGCAGCTTAGAAAGGGGACGGGATAATTCACCCCTCCACTTT.

The chain employs TRBV18 and TRBJ2-7, with 8 positions matching TRBD1. Trimming took 3 bases from V and 6 from J; bases not matched to a gene: 4. The CDR3 totals 13 residues. Germline V gives CDR1 KGHSH, CDR2 LQKENI. Here the CDR3 reads CASSPTGDGEQYV. CDR3 nucleotides: TGTGCCAGCTCACCGACAGGGGATGGCGAGCAGTACGTC.

The chain is built from TRBV6-1 and TRBJ1-1; D may be TRBD1 (6 bases). Germline V gene lookup returns CDR1 MNHNS and CDR2 SASEGT. The CDR3 contains 15 residues. Trimming shortened V by 6 bases and J by 1 base, and 15 bases separated the two germline ends. The CDR3 coding sequence is TGTGCCAGCAGAAAAGGGGGAAGGGGGAACACTGAAGCTTTCTTT. Translation: CASRKGGRGNTEAFF.

This clonotype was recorded many times. V usage is TRBV11-2 and J usage is TRBJ2-7, with 11 positions matching TRBD1. The ends lost 4 bases at V and 2 bases at J; junction bases unmatched: 1. The CDR3 consists of 14 residues. Germline loops: CDR1 SGHAT, CDR2 FQNNGV. The CDR3: CASSSGQGAYEQYV. Written as DNA, the CDR3 is TGTGCCAGCAGCTCGGGACAGGGGGCCTACGAGCAGTACGTC.

This sequence joins TRBV2 and TRBJ2-5; 8 bases match TRBD1. The trim removed 4 bases at V and 0 bases at J, leaving 4 bases unmatched. The CDR3 spans 15 residues. Germline values: CDR1 SNHLY, CDR2 FYNNEI. This CDR3 is CASSAGTGYQETQYF. The CDR3 nucleotides read TGTGCCAGCAGTGCTGGGACAGGCTACCAAGAGACCCAGTACTTC.